In this sample, the clone carrying this TCR beta chain turned up many times. The data are from a study of molecular identifiers for immune sequencing clone quantification. Germline V gives CDR1 LGHDT, CDR2 YNNKEL (reference sequence). Deletions cut 0 bases from V and 4 bases from J, with 13 bases between. CDR3 length: 15 amino acids. One entry per CDR3 protein, called by TCRdb with MiXCR from the PCR reads. Altogether roughly 40,000 distinct CDR3 sequences are present, roughly 20% being singletons, with the ten largest covering roughly 7%. Sequences were obtained from naive CD8+ T cells from blood, with Jurkat cell RNA spiked in. Subset specified: FACS-sorted CD8+CD4-CCR7+CD45RA+ naive T cells. This chain uses TRBV3-1 with TRBJ2-7, with D tentatively TRBD1 (6 bases). This sequence originates from a human donor in good health. Some libraries in this study had Jurkat cell RNA spiked in. Here the CDR3 DNA reads TGTGCCAGCAGCCAAGACGGGACAATATCATACGAGCAGTACTTC. This sequence encodes CASSQDGTISYEQYF.